This T cell receptor (beta chain) was captured by sequencing in a study of tumor-infiltrating lymphocytes in primary liver carcinoma. Overall study results and limits: Only about 7-24% of top clones spanned all five tumor regions.

A constant-region primer primed TCR beta cDNA synthesis from roughly 520 ng of total RNA. Libraries of TCR beta came from three nested multiplex PCR rounds with slightly modified ARM-PCR. It was with TRBV1-TRBV30 forward primers and a C-beta reverse primer that the first two PCR rounds were run, at approximately 10 cycles each. Via MiXCR, TCRdb re-called the multiplex PCR reads, giving one row per CDR3 protein. The sample shows around 54,000 distinct CDR3 sequences, roughly 77% of them seen only once. The germline gives CDR1 SGHAT, CDR2 FQNNGV. CDR3 length: 14 amino acids. With 3 bases removed from V and 2 bases from J, the gap between germline ends came to 11 bases. For this clonotype: Its antigen is undetermined.

Both RNA and DNA were isolated together from approximately 22-30 mg of bulk tissue that had not been sorted. Surgical resection was the treatment these patients received for primary liver carcinoma. The rearrangement uses TRBV11-2 and TRBJ2-7, with D unclear. The sequenced sample consisted of liver tumor tissue from sampling region 2. Subset: tumor region T2, inferior pole. The sequence was collected from a man aged 40-49 years with primary liver carcinoma and hepatitis B virus infection. The CDR3, as DNA: TGTGCCAGCAGCTTGAATAACACTGCCTACGAGCAGTACTTC. Amino acid sequence: CASSLNNTAYEQYF.